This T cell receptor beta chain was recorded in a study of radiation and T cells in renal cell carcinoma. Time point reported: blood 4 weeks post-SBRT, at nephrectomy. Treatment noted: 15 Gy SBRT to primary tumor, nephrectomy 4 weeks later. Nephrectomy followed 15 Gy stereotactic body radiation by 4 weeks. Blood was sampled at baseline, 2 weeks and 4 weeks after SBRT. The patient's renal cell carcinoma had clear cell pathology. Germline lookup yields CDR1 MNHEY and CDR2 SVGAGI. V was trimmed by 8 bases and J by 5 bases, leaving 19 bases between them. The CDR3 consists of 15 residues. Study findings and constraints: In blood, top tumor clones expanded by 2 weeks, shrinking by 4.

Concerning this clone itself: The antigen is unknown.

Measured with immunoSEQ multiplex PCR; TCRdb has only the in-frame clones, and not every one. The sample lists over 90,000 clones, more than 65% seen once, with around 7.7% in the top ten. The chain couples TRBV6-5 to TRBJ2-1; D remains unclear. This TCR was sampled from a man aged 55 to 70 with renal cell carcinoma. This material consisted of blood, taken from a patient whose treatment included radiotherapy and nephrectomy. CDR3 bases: TGTGCCAGCGGCCTAGTTCCCCCCATAGACAATGAGCAGTTCTTC. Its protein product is CASGLVPPIDNEQFF.